Sequencing of this T cell receptor beta chain was carried out in a study of blood T cell repertoires in COVID-19. About the research overall: Acute and convalescent COVID-19 samples came from the United States, Italy and Spain.

Profiled with immunoSEQ multiplex PCR; TCRdb holds only in-frame clones, not every one. This sample has approximately 180,000 clones, with 80% to 90% found just once. Sequencing was carried out using peripheral blood. This receptor was identified in a man in his forties with active or convalescent COVID-19.

In DNA form, the CDR3 reads TGTGCCACTCATAACCAACTTGAAAAACTGTTTTTT. Its protein product is CATHNQLEKLFF. This chain joins TRBV6-1 and TRBJ1-4; D is unresolved. CDR3 size: 12 residues. The germline gives CDR1 MNHNS, CDR2 SASEGT. V lost 10 bases, J lost 7 bases, and 13 bases lay in between.